Included here is one T cell receptor beta chain sequence, with context. There is no known antigen for this receptor. Base quality data are lacking; no much larger clone is found one base away. Compared with germline, V lacks 5 bases and J lacks 7 bases; bases without a gene match: 3. Reading the germline V gene gives CDR1 SGHAT and CDR2 FQNNGV. Taken from cysteine to phenylalanine, the CDR3 has 13 residues. Of the read, only the CDR3 DNA is kept; its 39 bases are in frame from base 1. The sample belongs to a study of blood T cell repertoires in COVID-19 (dated by TCRdb to between 2020 and 2021). Study-level background: Samples from collaborators originated in the United States, Italy and Spain and spanned both the acute and convalescent phases of COVID-19. Deeply sampled blood TCRbeta repertoires from subjects exposed to, actively infected with, or recovered from COVID-19 were included in the dataset. The material from the prospective study consisted of cDNA or gDNA derived from T cells, B-cell-depleted T cells, or PBMCs. Samples were obtained from the ongoing ImmuneRACE study (first 160 participants) and from roughly 1,300 subjects provided by 6 global collaborators. The sample metadata nearly always contained a de-identified subject ID, COVID-19 status, age in years and sex. A freely available public database, intended as a resource for researchers studying the immune response to SARS-CoV-2, is where the repertoires were released. HLA class I and class II types, where available, came from metadata supplied by the sample provider rather than from assay-based typing. General findings and caveats noted by the study authors: How much clinical and demographic metadata was included differed by source and by participant, and the metadata was provided uncurated.

TCRbeta CDR3 regions were amplified from genomic DNA using the immunoSEQ Assay, a bias-controlled multiplex PCR. As for the original processing: The number of nucleated cells in each sample was estimated from the amplification of reference gene primers within the assay. To quantify the absolute abundance of each unique TCRbeta CDR3 rearrangement, sequence reads were collapsed and filtered. For each sample, productive Simpson clonality was calculated as the square root of Simpson's diversity index over productive rearrangements. TCRdb took this table from immuneACCESS and kept in-frame rearrangements with V and J called. Such tables lack part of the clones; where checked against another copy, unresolved V genes explain under half of the gap, and the rest is unexplained. The D gene and trimming were derived from the DNA, and the V and J assignments and clone size from that table. A total of 55,000 to 65,000 clones appear in this sample, approximately 92% of them only once. The ten largest clones capture 43% of the sample.

At one collaborating source in Seattle, patients were enrolled during active infection and were followed longitudinally through the course of disease. The collaborating institutions used their own protocols to collect whole blood in K2EDTA tubes. For TCRbeta analysis, collaborator samples were shipped as frozen whole blood, as isolated PBMCs, or as DNA extracted from either sample type. Material: peripheral blood. This sequence originates from a woman aged 55-70 years with COVID-19, enrolled during active disease. The rearrangement combines TRBV11-2 with TRBJ2-1; a stretch of 9 junction bases matches TRBD1. The bases read TGTGCCAGCAGCCACGGGACAGGGAATGAGCAGTTCTTC. Its translation reads: CASSHGTGNEQFF.